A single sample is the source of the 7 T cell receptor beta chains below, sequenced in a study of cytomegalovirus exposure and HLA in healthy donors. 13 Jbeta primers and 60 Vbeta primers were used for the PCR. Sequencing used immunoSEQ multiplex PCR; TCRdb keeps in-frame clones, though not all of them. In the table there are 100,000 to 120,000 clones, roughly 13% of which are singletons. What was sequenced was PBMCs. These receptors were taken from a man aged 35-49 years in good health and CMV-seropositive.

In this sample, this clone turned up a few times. The CDR3 DNA sequence: TGTGCCAGTGGTAGGGGATGGGAGACCCAGTACTTC. Translating it yields CASGRGWETQYF. The chain combines TRBV28 with TRBJ2-5, with D tentatively TRBD1 (5 bases). Trimming cost V 9 bases and J 5 bases, with 13 bases left between them. Germline V lookup: CDR1 MDHEN, CDR2 SYDVKM. There are 12 residues in the CDR3.

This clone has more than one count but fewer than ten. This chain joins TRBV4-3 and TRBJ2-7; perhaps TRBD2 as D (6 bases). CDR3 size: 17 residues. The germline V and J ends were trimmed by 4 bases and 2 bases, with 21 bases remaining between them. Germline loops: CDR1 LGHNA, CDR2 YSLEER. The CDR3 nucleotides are TGCGCCAGCAGCCGAAAGCACGCTCCTAGCGAGGCCTACGAGCAGTACTTC. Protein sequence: CASSRKHAPSEAYEQYF.

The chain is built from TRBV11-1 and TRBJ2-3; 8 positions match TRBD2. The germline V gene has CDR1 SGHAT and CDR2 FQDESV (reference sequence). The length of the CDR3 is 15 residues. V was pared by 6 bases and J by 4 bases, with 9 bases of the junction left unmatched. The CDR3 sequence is CASSQRLASADTQYF. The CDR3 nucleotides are TGTGCCAGCAGTCAAAGACTAGCGTCGGCAGATACGCAGTATTTT.

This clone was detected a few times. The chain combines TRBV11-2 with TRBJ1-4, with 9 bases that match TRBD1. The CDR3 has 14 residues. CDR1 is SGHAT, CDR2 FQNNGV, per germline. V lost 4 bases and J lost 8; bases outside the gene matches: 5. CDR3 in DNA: TGTGCCAGCAGCTCCGGGACAGGGAGCGAAAAACTGTTTTTT. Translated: CASSSGTGSEKLFF. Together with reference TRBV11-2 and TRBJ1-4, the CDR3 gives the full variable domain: EAGVAQSPRYKIIEKRQSVAFWCNPISGHATLYWYQQILGQGPKLLIQFQNNGVVDDSQLPKDRFSAERLKGVDSTLKIQPAKLEDSAVYLCASSSGTGSEKLFFGSGTQLSVL.

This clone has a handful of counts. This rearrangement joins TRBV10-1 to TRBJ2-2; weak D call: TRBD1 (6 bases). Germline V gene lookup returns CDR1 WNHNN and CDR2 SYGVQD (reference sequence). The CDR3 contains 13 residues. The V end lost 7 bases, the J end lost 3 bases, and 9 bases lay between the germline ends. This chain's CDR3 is CASKAGDTGELFF. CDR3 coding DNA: TGCGCCAGCAAGGCAGGGGACACCGGGGAGCTGTTTTTT.

The CDR3 DNA follows: TGTGCCAGCAGTTGGACAGGGAGCACAGATACGCAGTATTTT. It translates to CASSWTGSTDTQYF. The genes are TRBV9 and TRBJ2-3; 8 bases map to TRBD1. Germline V gene data show CDR1 as SGDLS and CDR2 as YYNGEE. This CDR3 spans 14 amino acids. V dropped 5 bases and J dropped 0; count of bases not matched to a gene: 2. The full variable domain, rest sourced from reference TRBV9 and TRBJ2-3, is DSGVTQTPKHLITATGQRVTLRCSPRSGDLSVYWYQQSLDQGLQFLIQYYNGEERAKGNILERFSAQQFPDLHSELNLSSLELGDSALYFCASSWTGSTDTQYFGPGTRLTVL.

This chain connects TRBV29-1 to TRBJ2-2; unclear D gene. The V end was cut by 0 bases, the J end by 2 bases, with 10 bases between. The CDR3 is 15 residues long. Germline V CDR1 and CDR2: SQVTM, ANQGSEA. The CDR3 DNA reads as TGCAGCGTTGAAGAGTGGTCCACAAACACCGGGGAGCTGTTTTTT. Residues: CSVEEWSTNTGELFF.